A single sample gave rise to the 10 T cell receptor beta chains below, sequenced in a study of beta chain features in type 1 diabetes. Findings of the study overall: Within each of all four CD4+ subsets, Type 1 diabetes patients had TCRB CDR3s that were moderately but significantly shorter.

Expressed TCRB transcripts were sequenced because the isolated RNA had all been reverse transcribed beforehand. This table comes from immunoSEQ multiplex PCR, and its TCRdb copy is limited to in-frame clones, with some not included. This table has around 150,000 clones, roughly 60% appearing once. Their antigen targets remain unknown. The sequenced sample was naive CD4+ T cells from blood. The receptors shown here come from a man under 40 with type 1 diabetes.

The rearrangement joins TRBV4-3 to TRBJ2-7; D remains ambiguous. Trimming removed 0 bases at V and 0 bases at J, with 9 bases between. The CDR3 spans 15 residues. CDR1 and CDR2 from the germline V gene are LGHNA and YSLEER. CDR3 sequence reads: CASSQETYSSYEQYF. As DNA, the CDR3 is TGCGCCAGCAGCCAAGAAACCTACAGCTCCTACGAGCAGTACTTC.

The rearrangement links TRBV7-2 to TRBJ2-4; D perhaps matches TRBD2 (6 bases). Deletions cut 1 base from V and 8 bases from J, with 12 bases between. This CDR3 is built from 14 residues. CDR1 is SGHTA and CDR2 is FQGNSA in the germline V gene. CDR3 amino acids: CASSLGGGVYIQYF. Here the CDR3 DNA reads TGTGCCAGCAGCTTAGGAGGAGGGGTGTACATTCAGTACTTC.

A few counts support this clone. The rearrangement links TRBV30 to TRBJ2-3; unclear D gene. V dropped 0 bases and J dropped 6 bases, with 7 bases sitting between them. This CDR3 spans 12 amino acids. CDR1 and CDR2 from the germline V gene are GTSNPN and SVGIG (reference sequence). The DNA for the CDR3 is TGTGCCTGGAGTGTACCTCCTGATACGCAGTATTTT. Its translation: CAWSVPPDTQYF. Variable domain in full (rest from reference TRBV30 and TRBJ2-3): SQTIHQWPATLVQPVGSPLSLECTVEGTSNPNLYWYRQAAGRGLQLLFYSVGIGQISSEVPQNLSASRPQDRQFILSSKKLLLSDSGFYLCAWSVPPDTQYFGPGTRLTVL.

This clone was recorded only once. The rearrangement links TRBV7-8 to TRBJ2-7, with D possibly TRBD1 on 6 matching bases. The germline V gene has CDR1 SGHVS and CDR2 FQNEAQ. With 0 bases removed from V and 7 bases from J, the gap between germline ends came to 13 bases. The CDR3 runs 14 residues. DNA of the CDR3: TGTGCCAGCAGCTTAGCGCTACAGGGTGAAGAGCAGTACTTC. Its translation: CASSLALQGEEQYF.

This clone was recorded a few times. This chain connects TRBV7-2 to TRBJ2-3, with 10 nucleotides matching TRBD2. V gave up 5 bases and J gave up 3 bases; unmatched junction bases: 5. The CDR3 is made up of 15 amino acids. The germline V gene encodes CDR1 SGHTA and CDR2 FQGNSA. The DNA of the CDR3 is TGTGCCAGCAGCCCACTAGCGGGGCCAACAGATACGCAGTATTTT. Its protein is CASSPLAGPTDTQYF.

This chain connects TRBV4-1 to TRBJ2-3; 9 bases line up with TRBD2. Looked up from germline, CDR1 is MGHRA and CDR2 is YSYEKL. The junction had 2 bases not matched to a gene; V was cut back by 9 bases and J by 1 base. This CDR3 comprises 13 residues. CDR3 in DNA: TGCGCCAGTAGCGGGGGCGGCACAGATACGCAGTATTTT. Residues: CASSGGGTDTQYF.

The chain recombines TRBV4-3 with TRBJ2-7; TRBD2 matches 12 bases. Per germline, CDR1 LGHNA and CDR2 YSLEER. Trimming at V came to 0 bases and at J to 3 bases, leaving 6 bases not matched to a gene. This CDR3 has 17 amino acids. CDR3 region: CASSQEGGTSGYYEQYF. CDR3 bases: TGCGCCAGCAGCCAAGAGGGCGGGACTAGCGGGTACTACGAGCAGTACTTC.

This clone occurred once. The rearrangement links TRBV14 to TRBJ1-2; D gene uncertain. Trimming shortened V by 4 bases and J by 6 bases, and 12 bases separated the two germline ends. The CDR3 totals 13 residues. Germline CDR1 SGHDN, CDR2 FVKESK. The CDR3 bases are TGTGCCAGCAGCCCACGGTCAGCCGATGGCTACACCTTC. Translating gives CASSPRSADGYTF.

The chain carries TRBV15 and TRBJ2-1; 10 bases match TRBD2. V trimming: 0 bases; J trimming: 5 bases; junction bases outside the gene matches: 4. The germline V gene has CDR1 LNHNV and CDR2 YYDKDF (reference sequence). This CDR3 contains 16 residues. CDR3 DNA sequence: TGTGCCACCAGCAGAGAAAGCGGGGGGGCCAACAATGAGCAGTTCTTC. As protein: CATSRESGGANNEQFF.

In its sample, this clone was seen a few times. This chain links TRBV7-9 with TRBJ2-1; the D call may be TRBD1 or TRBD2 (5 bases each). Trimming removed 3 bases from V and 4 bases from J, with 13 bases in between. The CDR3 extends over 15 amino acids. The germline V gene encodes CDR1 SEHNR and CDR2 FQNEAQ (reference sequence). DNA for the CDR3: TGTGCCAGCAGCTTTCCAGGGACCGCGTACAATGAGCAGTTCTTC. Its translation: CASSFPGTAYNEQFF.